The clone carrying this T cell receptor beta chain was seen a handful of times. The antigen remains undetermined. The record originates from a study of T cell repertoires in cytomegalovirus infection. The wider study: CMV infection together with matching HLA type was indicated by public TCR beta signatures. General study findings and limits: Summed frequency of public TCR beta families distinguished CMV carriers with the relevant HLA. The ex vivo response showed dominance by HLA-C-restricted CMV-specific TCR beta clonotypes.

CDR1 and CDR2 (germline): SNHLY, FYNNEI. The CDR3 extends over 15 amino acids. V dropped 6 bases and J dropped 5; count of bases not matched to a gene: 9. TCRdb re-analysed the reads in MiXCR, keeping a single row per CDR3 protein. Among about 300,000 distinct CDR3 sequences listed, around 10% were seen once. Sequencing used PBMCs. The J gene is TRBJ2-5, the V gene TRBV2, with 10 bases identical to TRBD2. This clonotype was sampled from a human donor in good health (CMV status not recorded). Some clones in this sample may be carry-over from other donors' samples. For the CDR3, the DNA is TGTGCCAGCAGCCGAGCGGGGGGGCTTTTGGAGACCCAGTACTTC. The encoded protein is CASSRAGGLLETQYF.